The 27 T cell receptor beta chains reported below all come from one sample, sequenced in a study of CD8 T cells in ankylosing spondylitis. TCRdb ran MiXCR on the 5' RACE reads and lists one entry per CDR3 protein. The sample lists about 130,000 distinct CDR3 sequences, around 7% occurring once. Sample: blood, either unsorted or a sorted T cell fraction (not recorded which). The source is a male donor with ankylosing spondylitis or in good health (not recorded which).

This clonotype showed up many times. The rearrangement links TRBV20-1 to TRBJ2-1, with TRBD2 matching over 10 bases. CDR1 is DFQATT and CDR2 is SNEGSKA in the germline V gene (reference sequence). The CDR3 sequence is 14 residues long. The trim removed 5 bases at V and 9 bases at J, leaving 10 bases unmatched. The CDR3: CSAYLAGEAIEQFF. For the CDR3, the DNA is TGCAGTGCTTACCTAGCGGGGGAGGCAATTGAGCAGTTCTTC.

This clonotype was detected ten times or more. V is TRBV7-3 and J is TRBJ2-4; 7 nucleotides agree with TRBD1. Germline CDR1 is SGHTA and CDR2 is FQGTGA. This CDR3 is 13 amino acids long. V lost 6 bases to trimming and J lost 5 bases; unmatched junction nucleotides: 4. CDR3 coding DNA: TGTGCCAGCAGAAATACAGGGGAAAACATTCAGTACTTC. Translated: CASRNTGENIQYF.

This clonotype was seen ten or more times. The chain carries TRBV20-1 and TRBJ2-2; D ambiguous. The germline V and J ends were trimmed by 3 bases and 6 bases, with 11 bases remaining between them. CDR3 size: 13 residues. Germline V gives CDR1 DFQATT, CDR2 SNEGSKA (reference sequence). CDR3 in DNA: TGCAGTGCTAGTCCGCGCTTGGCCGGGGAGCTGTTTTTT. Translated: CSASPRLAGELFF.

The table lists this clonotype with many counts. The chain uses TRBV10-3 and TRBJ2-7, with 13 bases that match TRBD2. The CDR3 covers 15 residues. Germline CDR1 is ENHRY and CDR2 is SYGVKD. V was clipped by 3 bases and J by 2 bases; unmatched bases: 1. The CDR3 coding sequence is TGTGCCATCAGTGAAGGACTAGCGGGAGCCTACGAGCAGTACTTC. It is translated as CAISEGLAGAYEQYF.

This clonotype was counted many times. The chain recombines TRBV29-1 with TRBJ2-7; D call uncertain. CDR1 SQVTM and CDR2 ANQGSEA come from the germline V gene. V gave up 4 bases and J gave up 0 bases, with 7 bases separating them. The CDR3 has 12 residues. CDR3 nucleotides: TGCAGCGTTGGCCGTAGCTCCTACGAGCAGTACTTC. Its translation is CSVGRSSYEQYF.

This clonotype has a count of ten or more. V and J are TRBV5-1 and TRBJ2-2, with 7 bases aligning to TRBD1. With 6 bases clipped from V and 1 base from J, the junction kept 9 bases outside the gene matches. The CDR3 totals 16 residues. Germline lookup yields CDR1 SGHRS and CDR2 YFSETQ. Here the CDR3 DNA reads TGCGCCAGCACAATGAACCGGGACAGGAACACCGGGGAGCTGTTTTTT. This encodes CASTMNRDRNTGELFF.

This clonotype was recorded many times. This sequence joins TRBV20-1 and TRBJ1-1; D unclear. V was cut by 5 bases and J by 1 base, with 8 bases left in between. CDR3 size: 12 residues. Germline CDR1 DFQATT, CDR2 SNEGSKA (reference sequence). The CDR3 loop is CSAPKENTEAFF. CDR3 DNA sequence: TGCAGTGCTCCCAAGGAGAACACTGAAGCTTTCTTT.

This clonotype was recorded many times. For the CDR3, the DNA is TGCGCCAGCAGCTTGACAGGGGGCGTTGAGACCCAGTACTTC. Protein product: CASSLTGGVETQYF. V usage is TRBV5-1 and J usage is TRBJ2-5, with TRBD1 matching 9 bases. V shed 1 base and J 5 bases; nucleotides not matched to a gene: 3. CDR1 is SGHRS and CDR2 is YFSETQ in the germline V gene. The CDR3 totals 14 residues.

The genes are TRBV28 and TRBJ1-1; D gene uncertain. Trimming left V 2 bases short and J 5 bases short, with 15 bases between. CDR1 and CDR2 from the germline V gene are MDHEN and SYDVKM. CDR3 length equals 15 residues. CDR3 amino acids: CASSLGWGGGTEAFF. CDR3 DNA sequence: TGTGCCAGCAGTTTAGGTTGGGGAGGAGGGACTGAAGCTTTCTTT.

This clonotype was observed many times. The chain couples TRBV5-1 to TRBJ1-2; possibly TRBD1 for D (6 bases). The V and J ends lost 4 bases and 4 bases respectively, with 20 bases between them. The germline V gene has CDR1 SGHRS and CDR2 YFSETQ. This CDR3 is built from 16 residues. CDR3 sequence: CASSGSGGQTAYGYTF. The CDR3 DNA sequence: TGCGCCAGCAGCGGGTCAGGCGGACAGACCGCCTATGGCTACACCTTC.

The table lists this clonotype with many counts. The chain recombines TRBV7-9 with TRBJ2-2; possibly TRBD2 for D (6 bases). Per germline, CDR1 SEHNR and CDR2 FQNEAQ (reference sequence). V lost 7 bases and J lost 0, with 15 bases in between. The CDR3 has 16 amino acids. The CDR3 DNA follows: TGTGCCAGCACCATAATTAGCGGCACGAACACCGGGGAGCTGTTTTTT. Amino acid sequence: CASTIISGTNTGELFF.

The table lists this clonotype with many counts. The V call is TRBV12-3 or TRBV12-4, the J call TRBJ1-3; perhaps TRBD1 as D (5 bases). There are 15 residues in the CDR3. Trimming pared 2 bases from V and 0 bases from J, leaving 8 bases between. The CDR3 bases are TGTGCCAGCAGTTTATGGGGGAGCTCTGGAAACACCATATATTTT. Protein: CASSLWGSSGNTIYF.

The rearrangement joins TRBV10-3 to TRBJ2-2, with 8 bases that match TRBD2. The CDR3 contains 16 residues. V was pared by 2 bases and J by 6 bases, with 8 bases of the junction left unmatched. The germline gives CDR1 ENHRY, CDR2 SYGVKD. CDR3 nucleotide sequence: TGTGCCATCAGTGAGATGACCGGGGGGGCATCCGGGGAGCTGTTTTTT. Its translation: CAISEMTGGASGELFF.

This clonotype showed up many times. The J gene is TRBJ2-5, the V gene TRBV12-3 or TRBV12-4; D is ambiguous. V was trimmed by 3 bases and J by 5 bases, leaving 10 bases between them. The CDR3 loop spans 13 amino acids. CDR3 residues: CASSFSPRETQYF. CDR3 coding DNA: TGTGCCAGCAGTTTTAGTCCCAGGGAGACCCAGTACTTC.

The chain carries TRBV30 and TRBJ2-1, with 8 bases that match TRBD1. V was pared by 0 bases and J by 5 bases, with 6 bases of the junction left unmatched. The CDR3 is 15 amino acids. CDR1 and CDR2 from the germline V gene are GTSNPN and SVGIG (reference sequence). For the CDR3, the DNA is TGTGCCTGGAGTGTACCAGGGGGCTTTCACAATGAGCAGTTCTTC. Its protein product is CAWSVPGGFHNEQFF.

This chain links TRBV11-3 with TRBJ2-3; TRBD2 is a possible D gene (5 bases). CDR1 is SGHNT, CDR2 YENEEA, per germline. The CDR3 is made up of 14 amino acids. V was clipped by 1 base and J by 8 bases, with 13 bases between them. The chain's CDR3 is CASSLGGSVPTQYF. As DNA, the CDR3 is TGTGCCAGCAGCTTAGGAGGGAGTGTGCCTACGCAGTATTTT.

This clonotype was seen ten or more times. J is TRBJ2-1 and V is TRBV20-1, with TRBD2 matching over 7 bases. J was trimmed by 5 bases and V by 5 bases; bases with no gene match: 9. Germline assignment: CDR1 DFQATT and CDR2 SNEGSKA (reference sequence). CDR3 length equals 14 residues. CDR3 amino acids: CSAGGGRGDNEQFF. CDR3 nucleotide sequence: TGCAGTGCTGGGGGGGGACGTGGGGACAATGAGCAGTTCTTC.

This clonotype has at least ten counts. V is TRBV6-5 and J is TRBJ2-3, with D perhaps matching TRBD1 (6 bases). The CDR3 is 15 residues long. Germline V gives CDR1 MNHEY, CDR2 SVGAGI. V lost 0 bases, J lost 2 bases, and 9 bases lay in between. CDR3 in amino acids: CASSYSGQYTDTQYF. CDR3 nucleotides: TGTGCCAGCAGTTACTCAGGACAGTACACAGATACGCAGTATTTT.

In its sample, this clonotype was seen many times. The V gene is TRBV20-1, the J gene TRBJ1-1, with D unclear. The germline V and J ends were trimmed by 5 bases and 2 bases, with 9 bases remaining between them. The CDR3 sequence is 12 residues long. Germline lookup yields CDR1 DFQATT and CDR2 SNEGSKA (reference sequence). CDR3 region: CSALPGNTEAFF. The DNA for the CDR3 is TGCAGTGCTTTGCCCGGTAACACTGAAGCTTTCTTT.

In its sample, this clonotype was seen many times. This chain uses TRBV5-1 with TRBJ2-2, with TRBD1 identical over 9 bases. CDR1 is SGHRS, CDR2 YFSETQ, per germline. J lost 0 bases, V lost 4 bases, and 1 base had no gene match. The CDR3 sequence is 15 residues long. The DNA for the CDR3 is TGCGCCAGCAGCGACAGGGGGTCGAACACCGGGGAGCTGTTTTTT. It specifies CASSDRGSNTGELFF.

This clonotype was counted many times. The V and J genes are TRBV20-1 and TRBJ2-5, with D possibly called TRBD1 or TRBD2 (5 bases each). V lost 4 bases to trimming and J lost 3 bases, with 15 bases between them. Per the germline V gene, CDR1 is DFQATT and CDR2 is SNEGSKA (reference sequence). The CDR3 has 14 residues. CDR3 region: CSANIGTAEETQYF. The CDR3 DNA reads TGCAGTGCTAACATAGGGACGGCGGAAGAGACCCAGTACTTC.

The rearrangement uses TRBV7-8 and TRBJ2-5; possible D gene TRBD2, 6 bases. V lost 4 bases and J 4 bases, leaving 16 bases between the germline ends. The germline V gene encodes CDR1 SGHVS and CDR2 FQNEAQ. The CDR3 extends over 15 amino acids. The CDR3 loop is CASSSLFGGVETQYF. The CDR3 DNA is TGTGCCAGCAGCTCCCTGTTCGGGGGTGTAGAGACCCAGTACTTC.

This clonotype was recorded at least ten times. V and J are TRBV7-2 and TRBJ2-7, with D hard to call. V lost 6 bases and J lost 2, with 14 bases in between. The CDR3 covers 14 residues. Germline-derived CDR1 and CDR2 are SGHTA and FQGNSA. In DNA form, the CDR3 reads TGTGCCAGCAGTGGTGGGGTTTTAACCTACGAGCAGTACTTC. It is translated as CASSGGVLTYEQYF.

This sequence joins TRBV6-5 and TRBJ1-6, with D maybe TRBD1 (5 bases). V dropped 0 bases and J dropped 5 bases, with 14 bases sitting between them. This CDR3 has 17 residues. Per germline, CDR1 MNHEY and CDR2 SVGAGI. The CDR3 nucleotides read TGTGCCAGCAGTTACTCTGGGGGTGGAATGGATAATTCACCCCTCCACTTT. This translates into CASSYSGGGMDNSPLHF.

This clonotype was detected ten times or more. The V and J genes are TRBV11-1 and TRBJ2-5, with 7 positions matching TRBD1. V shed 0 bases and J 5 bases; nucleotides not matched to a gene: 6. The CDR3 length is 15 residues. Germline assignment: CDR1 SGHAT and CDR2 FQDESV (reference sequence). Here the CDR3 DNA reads TGTGCCAGCAGCTTAGCGGGACAGCCGACGGAGACCCAGTACTTC. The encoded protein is CASSLAGQPTETQYF.

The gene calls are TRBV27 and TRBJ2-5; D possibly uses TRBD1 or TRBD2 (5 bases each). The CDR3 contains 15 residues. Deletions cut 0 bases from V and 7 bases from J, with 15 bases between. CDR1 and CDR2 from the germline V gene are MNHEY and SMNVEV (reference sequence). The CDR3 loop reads CASSLSGDAEGTQYF. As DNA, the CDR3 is TGTGCCAGCAGTTTATCGGGGGACGCCGAAGGGACCCAGTACTTC.

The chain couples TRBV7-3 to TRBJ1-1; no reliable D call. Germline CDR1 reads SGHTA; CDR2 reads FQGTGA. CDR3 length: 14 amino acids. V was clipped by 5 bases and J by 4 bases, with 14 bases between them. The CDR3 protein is CASSPDSGFTEAFF. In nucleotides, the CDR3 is TGTGCCAGCAGCCCAGACTCGGGGTTCACTGAAGCTTTCTTT.